The clone carrying this T cell receptor (beta chain) came up a few times. The data stem from a study of blood T cell repertoires in COVID-19. The overall study: Sample material is recorded as cDNA or gDNA derived from T cells, B-cell-depleted T cells, or PBMCs.

In the original workflow: Scientists estimated how many nucleated cells there were by amplifying reference gene primers. Measured with immunoSEQ multiplex PCR; TCRdb has only the in-frame clones, and not every one. That table furnishes V, J and clone size, whereas the DNA furnished D and trimming. The top ten hold around 2.1% of the sample, which has approximately 200,000 clones, approximately 86% seen once. Trimming cost V 6 bases and J 2 bases; bases outside gene matches: 6. Looked up from germline, CDR1 is KGHSH and CDR2 is LQKENI. This CDR3 has 14 amino acids. The cohort comprised adults aged 18 to 89 years residing in under 25 US areas.

This sequence joins TRBV18 and TRBJ2-7; 8 bases agree with TRBD1. Material for sequencing was PBMCs or T cells enriched from blood (not recorded which). This TCR was sampled from a woman aged 25 to 39 who had recovered from COVID-19. The CDR3 loop reads CASSPTGQAYEQYF. In DNA, the CDR3 is TGTGCCAGCTCCCCAACGGGACAGGCCTACGAGCAGTACTTC.